The sequence of this T cell receptor beta chain was determined in a study of OX40 agonist ivuxolimab in advanced cancers. Study as a whole: A mean age of around 60 years, range about 20 to 85, was recorded, and about 83% were male. Notes on the study in general: Relatively little clonal expansion, among the lowest observed, appeared in partial responders at 0.1-3.0 mg/kg. More expanded clones were seen, on average, in CD8+ T cells than in CD4+. CD4+ and CD8+ blood T cells expanded clonally by week 6 at 0.1 to 3.0 mg/kg.

Worth noting for this clone: Its specificity is not known.

This table comes from immunoSEQ multiplex PCR, and its TCRdb copy is limited to in-frame clones, with some not included. Among approximately 28,000 clones listed, 84% were seen once. V lost 6 bases, J lost 6 bases, and 19 bases lay in between. CDR1 and CDR2 from the germline V gene are MNHEY and SVGAGI. There are 15 residues in the CDR3. V gene TRBV6-5 combines with J gene TRBJ2-3, with D perhaps TRBD1 (6 bases). The starting material was CD4+ or CD8+ T cells sorted from blood, obtained in a trial of the OX40 agonist ivuxolimab. The source is an adult with an advanced solid tumor such as melanoma, head and neck, liver or kidney cancer. This CDR3 is CASRHGGVSYDTQYF. As DNA, the CDR3 is TGTGCCAGCAGGCATGGGGGCGTCTCATATGATACGCAGTATTTT.